This T cell receptor (beta chain) was identified during a study of blood T cell repertoires in COVID-19. Repertoires were generated with immunoSEQ multiplex PCR, while TCRdb's copy carries only in-frame clones and drops some. The sample lists 140,000 to 150,000 clones; roughly 84% were seen once. Germline values: CDR1 SGHTA, CDR2 FQGNSA. Between the trimmed V and J ends, which lost 2 bases and 9 bases, there was a span of 17 bases. This CDR3 is built from 15 residues. Sequencing was performed on peripheral blood. The origin of this receptor is a man younger than 45 with COVID-19, enrolled during active disease. The chain uses TRBV7-2 and TRBJ2-1; D may be TRBD2 (6 bases). CDR3 in DNA: TGTGCCAGCAGCTTAAGGGGAGGCTCCTACGCTGAGCAGTTCTTC. It is translated as CASSLRGGSYAEQFF. The complete variable domain, with remaining parts taken from reference TRBV7-2 and TRBJ2-1, reads GAGVSQSPSNKVTEKGKDVELRCDPISGHTALYWYRQSLGQGLEFLIYFQGNSAPDKSGLPSDRFSAERTGGSVSTLTIQRTQQEDSAVYLCASSLRGGSYAEQFFGPGTRLTVL.